The rows below give T cell receptor beta chains drawn from one sample of a study of beta chain features in type 1 diabetes. Assay used: immunoSEQ multiplex PCR; TCRdb lists only in-frame clones, some missing. In the table there are tens of thousands of clones, around a third of which are singletons. Material: stem cell memory CD4+ T cells from blood. These receptors were taken from a woman aged 18-29 years in good health. Each CDR3 is given with its conserved first and last residue. The D gene is left open where the match is weak. The size entry is marked missing in some rows and otherwise reads once, few, many or a size class.

-	TRBV9	TRBJ2-4	-	CASSPSDSRETGRAGDKNIQYF	TGTGCCAGCAGCCCATCGGACTCCCGGGAAACGGGCCGGGCGGGTGACAAAAACATTCAGTACTTC
-	TRBV5-4	TRBJ1-1	-	CASSSSGEGTEAFF	TGTGCCAGCAGCTCTTCAGGGGAGGGCACTGAAGCTTTCTTT
few	TRBV5-1	TRBJ2-1	TRBD2	CASRGLAGGSEQFF	TGCGCCAGCAGGGGCCTAGCGGGAGGAAGTGAGCAGTTCTTC
few	TRBV14	TRBJ1-5	-	CASSRTGGNQPQHF	TGTGCCAGCAGCCGGACCGGGGGTAATCAGCCCCAGCATTTT
few	TRBV6-6	TRBJ1-4	-	CASSYEYNEKLFF	TGTGCCAGCAGTTACGAGTATAATGAAAAACTGTTTTTT
-	TRBV5-4	TRBJ2-7	-	CASSSSSYEQYF	TGTGCCAGCAGCTCGAGCTCCTACGAGCAGTACTTC
-	TRBV29-1	TRBJ1-1	-	CSAINFLRTEAFF	TGCAGCGCCATAAACTTCCTGAGGACTGAAGCTTTCTTT
-	TRBV7-3	TRBJ2-5	TRBD2	CASSSTSGGGETQYF	TGTGCCAGCAGCTCGACTAGCGGGGGTGGGGAGACCCAGTACTTC
-	TRBV5-1	TRBJ1-5	-	CASSAEGRSNQPQHF	TGCGCCAGCTCCGCAGAGGGCAGGAGCAATCAGCCCCAGCATTTT
-	TRBV5-4	TRBJ1-2	-	CASSLNRVGGYTF	TGTGCCAGCAGCTTAAACAGGGTCGGCGGCTACACCTTC
-	TRBV11-3	TRBJ2-1	TRBD2	CASSFVAGGHNEQFF	TGTGCCAGCAGCTTCGTAGCGGGAGGCCACAATGAGCAGTTCTTC
-	TRBV7-3	TRBJ2-1	TRBD2	CASSYASGSYNEQFF	TGTGCCAGCAGTTACGCTAGCGGGAGTTACAATGAGCAGTTCTTC
few	TRBV18	TRBJ2-7	TRBD1	CASSPVTGTGPYEQYF	TGTGCCAGCTCACCTGTCACGGGGACAGGCCCCTACGAGCAGTACTTC
-	TRBV4-2	TRBJ1-1	-	CASSQDMRQVENTEAFF	TGTGCCAGCAGCCAAGATATGCGACAGGTTGAAAACACTGAAGCTTTCTTT
once	TRBV5-5	TRBJ1-1	-	CASSLEGWAEAFF	TGTGCCAGCAGCTTGGAGGGGTGGGCTGAAGCTTTCTTT
-	TRBV5-1	TRBJ2-6	-	CASSFVRVRGISGANVLTF	TGCGCCAGCAGCTTTGTCCGGGTCCGAGGAATCTCTGGGGCCAACGTCCTGACTTTC
-	TRBV9	TRBJ1-1	-	CASSRTGNTEAFF	TGTGCCAGCAGTCGGACGGGAAACACTGAAGCTTTCTTT
-	TRBV4-1	TRBJ2-7	-	CASSQGGVLNEQYF	TGCGCCAGCAGCCAAGGGGGAGTCCTGAACGAGCAGTACTTC
few	TRBV6-6	TRBJ1-2	-	CASSQSDSGYTF	TGTGCCAGCAGCCAATCGGACTCTGGCTACACCTTC
-	TRBV19	TRBJ2-7	-	CASSIRGKRDEQYF	TGTGCCAGTAGTATCCGGGGTAAAAGGGACGAGCAGTACTTC
-	TRBV18	TRBJ2-7	TRBD1	CASSPDRGTYEQYF	TGTGCCAGCTCGCCCGACAGGGGAACCTACGAGCAGTACTTC
few	TRBV30	TRBJ1-2	-	CAWSRKSGREDTF	TGTGCCTGGAGCCGAAAATCAGGCCGGGAGGACACCTTC
few	TRBV7-9	TRBJ2-3	TRBD1	CASSPGTAADTQYF	TGTGCCAGCAGCCCCGGGACAGCGGCAGATACGCAGTATTTT
few	TRBV5-4	TRBJ2-1	TRBD2	CASSRAGGVSYNEQFF	TGTGCCAGCAGCCGAGCGGGAGGGGTATCCTACAATGAGCAGTTCTTC
-	TRBV5-1	TRBJ1-4	-	CASSSGQTGGEKLFF	TGCGCCAGCAGCTCCGGACAGACCGGGGGGGAAAAACTGTTTTTT
-	TRBV7-2	TRBJ2-1	TRBD2	CASSPRGLAGGQGEQFF	TGTGCCAGCAGCCCTAGGGGTCTAGCGGGAGGTCAGGGTGAGCAGTTCTTC
-	TRBV7-2	TRBJ1-2	-	CASSLGKEPNYGYTF	TGTGCCAGCAGCTTAGGCAAGGAGCCCAACTATGGCTACACCTTC
-	TRBV7-7	TRBJ2-3	-	CASSRGTLLRDTQYF	TGTGCTAGCAGCCGGGGGACTCTTCTTCGGGATACGCAGTATTTT
-	TRBV19	TRBJ2-3	-	CASRSPGTDTQYF	TGTGCCAGTAGATCCCCGGGCACAGATACGCAGTATTTT
-	TRBV2	TRBJ2-2	-	CASRAEGAGELFF	TGTGCCAGCAGAGCAGAGGGGGCCGGGGAGCTGTTTTTT
-	TRBV12-5	TRBJ2-2	TRBD1	CASGQGQGSTGELFF	TGTGCTAGTGGACAGGGACAGGGGTCCACCGGGGAGCTGTTTTTT
-	TRBV5-1	TRBJ2-3	TRBD2	CASSLRSSGRGDTQYF	TGCGCCAGCAGCTTGAGGTCGAGCGGGAGGGGTGATACGCAGTATTTT
once	TRBV5-6	TRBJ1-2	TRBD1	CASSATGTGPTYGYTF	TGTGCCAGCAGCGCGACCGGGACAGGGCCCACCTATGGCTACACCTTC
-	TRBV6-5	TRBJ1-5	-	CASSSPARVTQHF	TGTGCCAGCAGTTCACCGGCTCGGGTAACCCAGCATTTT
-	TRBV5-1	TRBJ1-1	-	CASSQNSMNTEAFF	TGCGCCAGCAGCCAGAACAGCATGAACACTGAAGCTTTCTTT
few	TRBV5-5	TRBJ2-1	TRBD2	CASSLLTGGYNEQFF	TGTGCCAGCAGCTTGCTGACGGGGGGGTACAATGAGCAGTTCTTC
few	TRBV5-1	TRBJ2-3	-	CASRAGGTGTDTQYF	TGCGCCAGCAGAGCTGGAGGGACCGGCACAGATACGCAGTATTTT
-	TRBV29-1	TRBJ1-5	TRBD1	CSVGTGGTQPQHF	TGCAGCGTCGGGACAGGGGGGACTCAGCCCCAGCATTTT
few	TRBV11-2	TRBJ2-5	TRBD2	CASSAGLAVQETQYF	TGTGCCAGCAGCGCGGGACTAGCGGTCCAAGAGACCCAGTACTTC
few	TRBV5-1	TRBJ2-5	-	CASSLVSSEETQYF	TGCGCCAGCAGCTTGGTGTCTAGCGAAGAGACCCAGTACTTC
-	TRBV2	TRBJ2-1	-	CASSEALLGGGIFNEQFF	TGTGCCAGCAGTGAAGCGCTTCTAGGAGGGGGCATATTTAATGAGCAGTTCTTC
once	TRBV5-1	TRBJ2-7	-	CASSLGQNIHEQYF	TGCGCCAGCAGCTTGGGACAGAATATCCACGAGCAGTACTTC
-	TRBV5-1	TRBJ2-5	-	CASSLGTTRVQETQYF	TGCGCCAGCAGCTTGGGAACAACTAGGGTACAAGAGACCCAGTACTTC
few	TRBV9	TRBJ1-1	-	CASSVGVGRDTEAFF	TGTGCCAGCAGCGTAGGTGTAGGCAGGGACACTGAAGCTTTCTTT
few	TRBV6-6	TRBJ1-4	-	CASKTPNEKLFF	TGTGCCAGCAAAACTCCTAATGAAAAACTGTTTTTT
-	TRBV6-5	TRBJ2-1	-	CASSYTQAPYNEQFF	TGTGCCAGCAGTTACACCCAGGCACCTTACAATGAGCAGTTCTTC
-	TRBV29-1	TRBJ2-2	-	CSVKRGTGGELFF	TGCAGCGTGAAGAGGGGGACCGGCGGGGAGCTGTTTTTT
few	TRBV10-3	TRBJ2-7	TRBD1	CAISDGQGYEQYF	TGTGCCATCAGTGATGGACAGGGCTACGAGCAGTACTTC
-	TRBV6-5	TRBJ2-5	-	CASSEQETQYF	TGTGCCAGCAGTGAGCAAGAGACCCAGTACTTC